This TCR beta chain came from a study of regulatory T cells in long-lasting Graves disease. Specified time point: persistent/refractory GD, antithyroid drugs over 5 years with positive TRAb. RNA isolated from PBMCs was used to make the TCR library. This clonotype came up a few times. Its specificity is unknown. The CDR3 runs to 17 residues. Germline CDR1 ENHRY, CDR2 SYGVKD. V dropped 7 bases and J dropped 2; count of bases not matched to a gene: 14. Study-wide findings and caveats: Owing to a sample size that was small, accuracy may have been reduced. Persistent Graves' patients showed less TCR diversity than newly diagnosed ones. More public clonotypes were shared by persistent patients (2,741) than by new patients (about 970). Under persistent disease, TRBV28, TRBJ1-2 and TRBJ2-5 were used preferentially.

In building TCR beta libraries, iRepertoire HTBI primers were used together with Arm-PCR of CDR3 regions. MiXCR was run by TCRdb on the multiplex PCR reads, yielding one entry per CDR3 protein. The sample yields over 450,000 distinct CDR3 sequences, 20% to 25% seen once. The starting material was peripheral blood mononuclear cells (PBMCs), obtained when the disease was refractory, from a patient treated with antithyroid drugs. The clonotype comes from a female donor with Graves disease. V is TRBV10-3 and J is TRBJ2-5, with 9 nucleotides matching TRBD2. CDR3 nucleotide sequence: TGTGCCATCACCGAAGGCCCTAGCGGGATGGGACAAGAGACCCAGTACTTC. Residues: CAITEGPSGMGQETQYF.